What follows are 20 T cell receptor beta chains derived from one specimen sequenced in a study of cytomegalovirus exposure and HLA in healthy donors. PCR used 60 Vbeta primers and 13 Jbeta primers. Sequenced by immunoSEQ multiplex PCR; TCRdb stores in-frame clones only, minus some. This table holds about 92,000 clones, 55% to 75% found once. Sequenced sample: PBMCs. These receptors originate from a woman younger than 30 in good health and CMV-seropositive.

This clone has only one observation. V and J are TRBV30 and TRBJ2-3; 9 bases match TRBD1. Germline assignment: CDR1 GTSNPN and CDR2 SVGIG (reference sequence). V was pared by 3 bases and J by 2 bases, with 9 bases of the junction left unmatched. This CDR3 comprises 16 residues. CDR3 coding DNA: TGTGCCTGGAGCCTCAAGGGGACAGGGATCACAGATACGCAGTATTTT. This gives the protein CAWSLKGTGITDTQYF.

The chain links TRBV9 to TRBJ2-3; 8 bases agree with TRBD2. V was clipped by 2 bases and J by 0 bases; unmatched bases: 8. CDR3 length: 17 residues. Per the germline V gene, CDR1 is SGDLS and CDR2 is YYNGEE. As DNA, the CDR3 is TGTGCCAGCAGCGTGGGAGTGAGCGGGAGAAGCACAGATACGCAGTATTTT. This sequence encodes CASSVGVSGRSTDTQYF.

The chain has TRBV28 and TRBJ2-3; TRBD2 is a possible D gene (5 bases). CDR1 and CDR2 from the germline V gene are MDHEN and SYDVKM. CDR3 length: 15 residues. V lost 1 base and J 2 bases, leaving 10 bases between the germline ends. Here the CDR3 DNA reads TGTGCCAGCAGTTTATCAAAGCGGTCCACAGATACGCAGTATTTT. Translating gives CASSLSKRSTDTQYF.

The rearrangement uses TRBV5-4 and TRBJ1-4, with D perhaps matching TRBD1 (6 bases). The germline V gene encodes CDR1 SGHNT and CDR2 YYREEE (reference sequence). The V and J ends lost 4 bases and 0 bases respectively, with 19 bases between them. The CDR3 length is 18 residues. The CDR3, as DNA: TGTGCCAGCAGCCCGGGGGGTGGGGGCTTGGCAACTAATGAAAAACTGTTTTTT. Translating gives CASSPGGGGLATNEKLFF.

CDR3 nucleotides: TGCGCCAGCAGCTTGGACAGCAATTCACCCCTCCACTTT. It specifies CASSLDSNSPLHF. The V gene is TRBV5-1, the J gene TRBJ1-6; D gene ambiguous. Deletions cut 0 bases from V and 7 bases from J, with 5 bases between. CDR1 and CDR2 from the germline V gene are SGHRS and YFSETQ. There are 13 residues in the CDR3.

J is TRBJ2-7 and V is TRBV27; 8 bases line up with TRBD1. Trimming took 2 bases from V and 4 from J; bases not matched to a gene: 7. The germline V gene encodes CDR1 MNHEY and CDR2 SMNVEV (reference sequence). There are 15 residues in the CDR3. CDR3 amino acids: CASSLGPGGKYEQYF. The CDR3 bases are TGTGCCAGCAGTTTAGGTCCAGGGGGCAAGTACGAGCAGTACTTC.

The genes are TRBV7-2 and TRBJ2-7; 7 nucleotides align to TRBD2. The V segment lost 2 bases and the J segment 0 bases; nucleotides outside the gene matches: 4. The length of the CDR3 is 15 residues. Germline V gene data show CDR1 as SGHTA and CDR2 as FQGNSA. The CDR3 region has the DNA TGTGCCAGCAGCTTATGGGGCGGGAGCTCCTACGAGCAGTACTTC. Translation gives CASSLWGGSSYEQYF.

The CDR3 reads CASSGRWAGVDEQFF. The CDR3 DNA reads as TGCGCCAGCAGCGGTCGCTGGGCAGGGGTCGATGAGCAGTTCTTC. The chain couples TRBV4-3 to TRBJ2-1, with D possibly matching TRBD1 (6 bases). Trimming removed 5 bases from V and 8 bases from J, with 19 bases in between. The CDR3 extends over 15 amino acids. Germline V gene sequence: CDR1 LGHNA, CDR2 YSLEER.

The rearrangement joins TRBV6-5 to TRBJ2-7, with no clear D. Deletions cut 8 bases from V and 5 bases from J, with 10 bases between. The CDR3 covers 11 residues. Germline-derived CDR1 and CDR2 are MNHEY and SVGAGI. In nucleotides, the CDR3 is TGTGCCAGCGTGGCTTTCGACGAGCAGTACTTC. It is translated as CASVAFDEQYF.

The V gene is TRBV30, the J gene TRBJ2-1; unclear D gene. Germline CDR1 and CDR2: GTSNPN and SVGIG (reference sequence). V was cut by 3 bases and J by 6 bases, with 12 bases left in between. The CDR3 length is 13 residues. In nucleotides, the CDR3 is TGTGCCTGGAGCACCCCTACCGGCAATGAGCAGTTCTTC. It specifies CAWSTPTGNEQFF.

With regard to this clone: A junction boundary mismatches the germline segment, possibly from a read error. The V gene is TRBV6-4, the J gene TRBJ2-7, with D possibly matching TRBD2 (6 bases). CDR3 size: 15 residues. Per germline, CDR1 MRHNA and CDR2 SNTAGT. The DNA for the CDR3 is TGTGTCAGCAGTGAGAGGGGACTTCTCTCCTACGAGCAGTACTTC. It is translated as CVSSERGLLSYEQYF.

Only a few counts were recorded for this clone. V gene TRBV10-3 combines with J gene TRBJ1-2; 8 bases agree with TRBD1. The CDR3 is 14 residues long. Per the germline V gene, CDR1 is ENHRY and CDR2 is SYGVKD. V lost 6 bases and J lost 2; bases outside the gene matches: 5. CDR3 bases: TGTGCCATCAGGGGACAGGAGTCGAACTATGGCTACACCTTC. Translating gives CAIRGQESNYGYTF.

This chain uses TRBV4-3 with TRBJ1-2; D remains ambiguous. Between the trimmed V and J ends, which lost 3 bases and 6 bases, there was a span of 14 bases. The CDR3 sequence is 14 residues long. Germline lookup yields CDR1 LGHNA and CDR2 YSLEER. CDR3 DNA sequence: TGCGCCAGCAGCCAGGAGCGGGTTGGCCATGGCTACACCTTC. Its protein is CASSQERVGHGYTF.

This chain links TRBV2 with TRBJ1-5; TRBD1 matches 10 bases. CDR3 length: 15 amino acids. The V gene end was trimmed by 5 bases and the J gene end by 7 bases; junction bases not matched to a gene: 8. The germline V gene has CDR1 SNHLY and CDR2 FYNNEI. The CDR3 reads CASSRDRGSGQPQHF. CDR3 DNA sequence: TGTGCCAGCAGTCGGGACAGGGGATCGGGGCAGCCCCAGCATTTT.

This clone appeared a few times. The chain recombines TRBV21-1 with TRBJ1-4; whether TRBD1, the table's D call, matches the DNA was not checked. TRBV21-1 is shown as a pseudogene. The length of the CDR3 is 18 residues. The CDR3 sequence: CASSHTFGTGRTNEKLFF. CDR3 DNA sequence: TGTGCCAGCAGCCACACCTTCGGGACAGGGAGGACTAATGAAAAACTGTTTTTT.

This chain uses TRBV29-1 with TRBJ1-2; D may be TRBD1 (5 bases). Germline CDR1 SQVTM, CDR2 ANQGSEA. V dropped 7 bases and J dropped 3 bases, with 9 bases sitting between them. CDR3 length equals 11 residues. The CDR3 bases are TGCAGCGGCGGGACGGACTATGGCTACACCTTC. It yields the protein CSGGTDYGYTF. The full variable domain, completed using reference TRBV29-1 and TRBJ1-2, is SAVISQKPSRDICQRGTSLTIQCQVDSQVTMMFWYRQQPGQSLTLIATANQGSEATYESGFVIDKFPISRPNLTFSTLTVSNMSPEDSSIYLCSGGTDYGYTFGSGTRLTVV.

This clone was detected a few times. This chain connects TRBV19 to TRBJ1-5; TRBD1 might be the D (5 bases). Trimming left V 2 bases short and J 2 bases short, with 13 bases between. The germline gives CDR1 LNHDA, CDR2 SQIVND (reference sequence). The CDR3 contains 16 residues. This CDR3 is CASSILGGDGNQPQHF. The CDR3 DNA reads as TGTGCCAGTAGTATATTGGGGGGAGATGGCAATCAGCCCCAGCATTTT.

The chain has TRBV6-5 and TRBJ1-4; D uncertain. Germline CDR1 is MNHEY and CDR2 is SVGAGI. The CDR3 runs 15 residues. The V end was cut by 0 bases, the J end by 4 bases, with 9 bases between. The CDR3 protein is CASSYSTPVNEKLFF. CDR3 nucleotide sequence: TGTGCCAGCAGTTACTCGACACCAGTTAATGAAAAACTGTTTTTT.

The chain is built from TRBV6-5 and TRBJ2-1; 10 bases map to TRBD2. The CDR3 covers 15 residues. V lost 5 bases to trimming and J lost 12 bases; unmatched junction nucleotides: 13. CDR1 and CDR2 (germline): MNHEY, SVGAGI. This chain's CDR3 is CASSLLHLAGEPQFF. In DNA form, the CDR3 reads TGTGCCAGCAGTCTTTTACATCTAGCGGGAGAACCGCAGTTCTTC.

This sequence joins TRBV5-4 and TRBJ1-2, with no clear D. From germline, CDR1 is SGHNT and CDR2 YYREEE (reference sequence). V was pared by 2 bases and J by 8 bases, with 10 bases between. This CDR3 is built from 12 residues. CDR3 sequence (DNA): TGTGCCAGCAGCTTCGAGACGCGGGGCTACACCTTC. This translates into CASSFETRGYTF.